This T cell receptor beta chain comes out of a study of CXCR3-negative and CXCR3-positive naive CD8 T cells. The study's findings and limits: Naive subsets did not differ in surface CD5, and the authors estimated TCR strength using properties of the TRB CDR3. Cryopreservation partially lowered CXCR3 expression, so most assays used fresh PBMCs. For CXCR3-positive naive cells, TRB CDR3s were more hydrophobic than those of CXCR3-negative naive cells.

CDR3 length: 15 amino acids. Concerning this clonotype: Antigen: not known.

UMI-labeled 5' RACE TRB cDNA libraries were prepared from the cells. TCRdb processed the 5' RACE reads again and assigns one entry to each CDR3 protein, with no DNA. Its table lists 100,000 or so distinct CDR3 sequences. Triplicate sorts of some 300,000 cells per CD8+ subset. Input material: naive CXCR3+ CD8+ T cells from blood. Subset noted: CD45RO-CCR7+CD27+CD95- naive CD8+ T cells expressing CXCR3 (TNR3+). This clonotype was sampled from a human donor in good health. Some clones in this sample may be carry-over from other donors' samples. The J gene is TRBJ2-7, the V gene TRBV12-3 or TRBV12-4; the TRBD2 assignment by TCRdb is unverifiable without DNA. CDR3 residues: CASTKLAGGQREQYF.